The T cell receptor beta chain described here comes from a study of T cell responses to AZD1222 COVID-19 vaccine. Clones were read by immunoSEQ multiplex PCR, and TCRdb kept only the in-frame ones, dropping some. Among roughly 180,000 clones listed, just over 90% were seen once. Per germline, CDR1 LGHDT and CDR2 YNNKEL (reference sequence). There are 15 residues in the CDR3. V was pared by 1 base and J by 5 bases, with 14 bases between. As regards this clone: Its antigen is as yet unknown.

Whole-study findings and limits: Regions 160-218 and 743-854 held dominance among vaccine-associated CD4 TCRs, which spanned spike.

This specimen consisted of peripheral blood, obtained 28 days after the second AZD1222 dose. V and J are TRBV3-1 (or the pseudogene TRBV3-2) and TRBJ1-2, with D possibly TRBD1 on 5 matching bases. The TCR sequence derives from an adult who received the AZD1222 COVID-19 vaccine. CDR3 sequence: CASSQGIGVSYGYTF. CDR3 nucleotides: TGTGCCAGCAGCCAAGGGATAGGGGTTTCGTATGGCTACACCTTC.